Below, 15 T cell receptor beta chains from the same sample are listed, as sequenced in a study of T-cell reconstitution after alpha-beta-depleted transplantation in children. Unique molecular identifiers were used in preparing the TCRbeta library. Each CDR3 protein gets one entry after TCRdb re-called the PCR reads with MiXCR. Of around 230,000 distinct CDR3 sequences listed, roughly 18% were seen once; the top ten hold 43%. The sample in question was PBMCs, mostly from graft donor cells, obtained 360 days after TCRalphabeta/CD19-depleted stem cell transplant. The receptor source for this set is a male patient aged 2 to 9 who had a stem cell transplant for acute lymphoblastic leukemia, so the T cells may come from the graft donor.

DNA for the CDR3: TGCAGTGCTAGAGGGAAACCTGCGGGACCCCTGGCCGAGCAGTACTTC. Its protein product is CSARGKPAGPLAEQYF. The chain is built from TRBV20-1 and TRBJ2-7, with a weak D call TRBD2 (6 bases). V lost 1 base and J lost 6, with 22 bases in between. The CDR3 has 16 residues. CDR1 is DFQATT, CDR2 SNEGSKA, per germline (reference sequence).

The V call is TRBV9, the J call TRBJ1-2, with D uncertain. The germline V and J ends were trimmed by 6 bases and 7 bases, with 10 bases remaining between them. The length of the CDR3 is 11 residues. Germline values: CDR1 SGDLS, CDR2 YYNGEE. CDR3 region: CASTQGPGYTF. CDR3 bases: TGTGCCAGCACGCAAGGACCTGGCTACACCTTC.

This clonotype has at least ten counts. V is TRBV4-3 and J is TRBJ2-7, with TRBD1 as a possible D gene (7 bases). The CDR3 covers 20 residues. V lost 0 bases to trimming and J lost 0 bases, with 24 bases between them. Germline V gene lookup returns CDR1 LGHNA and CDR2 YSLEER. The chain's CDR3 is CASSQDKGTDGHGGSYEQYF. The CDR3 coding sequence is TGCGCCAGCAGCCAAGATAAGGGGACAGACGGCCACGGGGGCTCCTACGAGCAGTACTTC.

The chain carries TRBV18 and TRBJ2-3, with 7 nucleotides matching TRBD2. Germline-derived CDR1 and CDR2 are KGHSH and LQKENI. V lost 5 bases to trimming and J lost 0 bases; unmatched junction nucleotides: 5. CDR3 length equals 15 residues. CDR3 bases: TGTGCCAGCTCATCGGCGGGGGTGAGCACAGATACGCAGTATTTT. Protein: CASSSAGVSTDTQYF.

Ten or more counts support this clonotype. The chain combines TRBV20-1 with TRBJ2-2; D gene ambiguous. The V end was cut by 3 bases, the J end by 7 bases, with 3 bases between. Germline values: CDR1 DFQATT, CDR2 SNEGSKA (reference sequence). CDR3 length equals 10 residues. CDR3: CSASGGELFF. DNA for the CDR3: TGCAGTGCTAGTGGCGGGGAGCTGTTTTTT.

V usage is TRBV7-9 and J usage is TRBJ2-3; D is ambiguous. The V gene lost 2 bases and the J gene lost 3 bases, with 12 bases spanning the gap. The CDR3 runs 15 residues. Germline assignment: CDR1 SEHNR and CDR2 FQNEAQ (reference sequence). The CDR3 here is CASSLYRLKTDTQYF. CDR3 DNA: TGTGCCAGCAGCTTATATCGGCTAAAGACAGATACGCAGTATTTT.

This chain uses TRBV11-3 with TRBJ2-1, with 8 bases fitting TRBD2. The CDR3 is made up of 17 amino acids. With V trimmed by 5 bases and J by 3 bases, 12 bases remained unmatched. Germline CDR1 reads SGHNT; CDR2 reads YENEEA. CDR3 residues: CASSPSGGPIYYNEQFF. The CDR3 DNA sequence: TGTGCCAGCAGCCCAAGCGGGGGCCCCATCTACTACAATGAGCAGTTCTTC.

The V gene is TRBV12-3 or TRBV12-4, the J gene TRBJ2-7; D is possibly TRBD2 (6 bases). Trimming cost V 2 bases and J 3 bases, with 14 bases left between them. CDR3 length equals 15 residues. DNA of the CDR3: TGTGCCAGCAGTTTATCGGGGACTTCATTCTACGAGCAGTACTTC. Translated, it gives CASSLSGTSFYEQYF.

The chain combines TRBV30 with TRBJ2-7; a weak D match, TRBD2 (6 bases). Between the trimmed V and J ends, which lost 0 bases and 4 bases, there was a span of 13 bases. This CDR3 region has 14 residues. From germline, CDR1 is GTSNPN and CDR2 SVGIG (reference sequence). The CDR3 loop is CAWSVLAGTYEQYF. For the CDR3, the DNA is TGTGCCTGGAGTGTACTGGCGGGGACTTACGAGCAGTACTTC.

J is TRBJ2-1 and V is TRBV29-1; D may be TRBD2 (5 bases). This CDR3 spans 17 amino acids. Germline values: CDR1 SQVTM, CDR2 ANQGSEA. Between the trimmed V and J ends, which lost 2 bases and 6 bases, there was a span of 23 bases. The CDR3 coding sequence is TGCAGCGTTGAATCCCCAAGAGGGTTGGCATCCGGCAATGAGCAGTTCTTC. Its protein product is CSVESPRGLASGNEQFF.

This clonotype was recorded at least ten times. The chain combines TRBV5-1 with TRBJ2-5; a weak D match, TRBD2 (6 bases). Per germline, CDR1 SGHRS and CDR2 YFSETQ. The CDR3 covers 12 residues. CDR3 protein: CVSGGLQETQYF. CDR3 DNA: TGCGTCTCCGGGGGACTCCAAGAGACCCAGTACTTC.

This clonotype was seen a few times. The gene calls are TRBV28 and TRBJ2-7; 11 bases map to TRBD1. Germline lookup yields CDR1 MDHEN and CDR2 SYDVKM. V dropped 10 bases and J dropped 2; count of bases not matched to a gene: 7. This CDR3 spans 14 amino acids. CDR3 DNA sequence: TGTGCCATAGTACCGGGACAGGGGGCCTACGAGCAGTACTTC. Translating it yields CAIVPGQGAYEQYF.

The chain has TRBV3-1 and TRBJ2-5; 8 nucleotides agree with TRBD2. V was clipped by 1 base and J by 7 bases; unmatched bases: 11. The germline V gene has CDR1 LGHDT and CDR2 YNNKEL (reference sequence). The CDR3 consists of 16 residues. The CDR3 sequence is CASSQVGGGLTWTQYF. CDR3 sequence (DNA): TGTGCCAGCAGCCAAGTGGGCGGGGGGCTAACGTGGACCCAGTACTTC.

This clonotype was detected only a few times. The chain is built from TRBV12-3 or TRBV12-4 and TRBJ1-1; weak D call: TRBD1 (5 bases). The CDR3 totals 13 residues. Between the trimmed V and J ends, which lost 3 bases and 8 bases, there was a span of 13 bases. CDR3 protein: CASSFPGAGEAFF. In nucleotides, the CDR3 is TGTGCCAGCAGTTTTCCCGGGGCAGGGGAAGCTTTCTTT.

This clonotype has more than one count but fewer than ten. The chain has TRBV7-9 and TRBJ2-5; the match to TRBD1 covers 9 bases. The CDR3 consists of 15 residues. V shed 8 bases and J 4 bases; nucleotides not matched to a gene: 11. From germline, CDR1 is SEHNR and CDR2 FQNEAQ (reference sequence). The CDR3 loop reads CASSGAGQGPETQYF. The CDR3 bases are TGTGCCAGCTCGGGTGCGGGACAGGGCCCAGAGACCCAGTACTTC. The variable domain in full, with the rest retrieved from reference TRBV7-9 and TRBJ2-5, is DTGVSQNPRHKITKRGQNVTFRCDPISEHNRLYWYRQTLGQGPEFLTYFQNEAQLEKSRLLSDRFSAERPKGSFSTLEIQRTEQGDSAMYLCASSGAGQGPETQYFGPGTRLLVL.